One sample yielded the 21 T cell receptor beta chains listed below, sequenced in a study of siplizumab effects on memory and regulatory T cells. Some clones are missing from TCRdb's copy, which holds only in-frame ones; the method was immunoSEQ multiplex PCR. Of 80,000 to 130,000 clones listed, roughly 94% are singletons. The sequencing sample was made of Tregs sorted from blood. All receptors derive from a human donor in good health.

This chain joins TRBV28 and TRBJ1-4; the D is unclear. V lost 2 bases and J 8 bases, leaving 21 bases between the germline ends. CDR1 and CDR2 (germline): MDHEN, SYDVKM. The CDR3 is made up of 17 amino acids. The CDR3 is CASSLIYSGNFREKLFF. CDR3 DNA sequence: TGTGCCAGCAGTTTAATATATAGCGGGAACTTTCGGGAAAAACTGTTTTTT.

The V and J genes are TRBV14 and TRBJ1-5; TRBD1 matches 7 bases. Losses at the gene ends were 1 base for V and 3 bases for J; bases not matched to a gene: 6. The length of the CDR3 is 16 residues. Germline V gives CDR1 SGHDN, CDR2 FVKESK. The CDR3 loop is CASSQVRDRNNQPQHF. DNA of the CDR3: TGTGCCAGCAGCCAAGTAAGGGACAGAAACAATCAGCCCCAGCATTTT.

V gene TRBV2 combines with J gene TRBJ2-1, with unresolved D. Germline CDR1 reads SNHLY; CDR2 reads FYNNEI. CDR3 length equals 13 residues. Trimming took 7 bases from V and 0 from J, leaving 7 bases between them. The CDR3 bases are TGTGCCAGCAAACGGAGCTCCTACAATGAGCAGTTCTTC. The encoded protein is CASKRSSYNEQFF.

V gene TRBV9 combines with J gene TRBJ2-1; TRBD2 matches 10 bases. The V segment lost 4 bases and the J segment 8 bases; nucleotides outside the gene matches: 15. Germline V CDR1 and CDR2: SGDLS, YYNGEE. This CDR3 spans 17 amino acids. In nucleotides, the CDR3 is TGTGCCAGCAGCCCCAGGGGGGCTAGCGGGAGCAGGGATGAGCAGTTCTTC. Its translation is CASSPRGASGSRDEQFF.

The chain joins TRBV7-3 to TRBJ1-6; D gene uncertain. The CDR3 loop spans 13 amino acids. Germline CDR1 and CDR2: SGHTA and FQGTGA. V lost 1 base and J 7 bases, leaving 5 bases between the germline ends. CDR3 region: CASSLNGNSPLHF. The CDR3 DNA is TGTGCCAGCAGCTTAAATGGAAATTCACCCCTCCACTTT.

The chain joins TRBV19 to TRBJ1-3; D remains unclear. From germline, CDR1 is LNHDA and CDR2 SQIVND (reference sequence). Trimming pared 5 bases from V and 0 bases from J, leaving 8 bases between. This CDR3 spans 14 amino acids. DNA for the CDR3: TGTGCCAGTAGTGAGGTCCACTCTGGAAACACCATATATTTT. This encodes CASSEVHSGNTIYF.

The chain employs TRBV19 and TRBJ2-3; no firm D call. The CDR3 loop spans 15 amino acids. V was shortened by 0 bases and J by 0 bases, with 7 bases between the two germline ends. CDR1 is LNHDA and CDR2 is SQIVND in the germline V gene (reference sequence). The CDR3 coding sequence is TGTGCCAGTAGTATAGAAGGCAGGAGCACAGATACGCAGTATTTT. Translating it yields CASSIEGRSTDTQYF.

The table lists this clone with a count of one. V usage is TRBV7-8 and J usage is TRBJ2-3, with 14 bases that match TRBD2. Germline V gene sequence: CDR1 SGHVS, CDR2 FQNEAQ. The CDR3 runs 14 residues. V lost 5 bases and J lost 9; bases outside the gene matches: 4. DNA for the CDR3: TGTGCCAGCAGCAACAGACTAGCGGGAGGGACGCAGTATTTT. Protein: CASSNRLAGGTQYF. Full variable domain (missing parts from reference TRBV7-8 and TRBJ2-3): GAGVSQSPRYKVAKRGQDVALRCDPISGHVSLFWYQQALGQGPEFLTYFQNEAQLDKSGLPSDRFFAERPEGSVSTLKIQRTQQEDSAVYLCASSNRLAGGTQYFGPGTRLTVL.

The chain recombines TRBV4-1 with TRBJ2-7, with 8 bases fitting TRBD2. Germline lookup yields CDR1 MGHRA and CDR2 YSYEKL. Unmatched junction bases numbered 11, after V lost 3 bases and J lost 4 bases. This CDR3 has 16 residues. The CDR3 coding sequence is TGCGCCAGCAGCCATTACGGGGGGGCGGCCAGGTACGAGCAGTACTTC. This translates into CASSHYGGAARYEQYF.

The chain joins TRBV5-1 to TRBJ2-1; D might be TRBD1 or TRBD2, each matching 5 bases. This CDR3 region has 13 residues. Trimming cost V 0 bases and J 6 bases, with 7 bases left between them. From germline, CDR1 is SGHRS and CDR2 YFSETQ. The CDR3 DNA reads TGCGCCAGCAGCTTGGCAGGGACCAATGAGCAGTTCTTC. It yields the protein CASSLAGTNEQFF. The entire variable domain, with the rest obtained from reference TRBV5-1 and TRBJ2-1, is as follows: KAGVTQTPRYLIKTRGQQVTLSCSPISGHRSVSWYQQTPGQGLQFLFEYFSETQRNKGNFPGRFSGRQFSNSRSEMNVSTLELGDSALYLCASSLAGTNEQFFGPGTRLTVL.

The chain employs TRBV5-4 and TRBJ2-3; D is unresolved. The germline V and J ends were trimmed by 0 bases and 6 bases, with 8 bases remaining between them. Germline V gene data show CDR1 as SGHNT and CDR2 as YYREEE (reference sequence). This CDR3 comprises 13 residues. The CDR3 nucleotides read TGTGCCAGCAGCTTGGACGTAATCGATACGCAGTATTTT. Residues: CASSLDVIDTQYF.

The CDR3 DNA reads as TGTGCCAGCAGTTACTGGGGACAGGCTTACGAGCAGTACTTC. Translated: CASSYWGQAYEQYF. This chain links TRBV27 with TRBJ2-7, with 8 positions matching TRBD1. CDR3 length: 14 residues. Germline V lookup: CDR1 MNHEY, CDR2 SMNVEV (reference sequence). The J segment lost 4 bases and the V segment lost 4 bases, leaving 6 bases of the junction unmatched.

J is TRBJ2-3 and V is TRBV29-1, with 8 bases matching TRBD1. Germline CDR1 is SQVTM and CDR2 is ANQGSEA. The CDR3 runs to 13 residues. With 5 bases clipped from V and 6 bases from J, the junction kept 7 bases outside the gene matches. CDR3 sequence reads: CSVSRTGWDTQYF. DNA of the CDR3: TGCAGCGTTAGTCGGACAGGGTGGGATACGCAGTATTTT.

The CDR3 bases are TGCAGCGTTGATGGGCAGGGGGGGGAGTACGAGCAGTACTTC. Translating it yields CSVDGQGGEYEQYF. The V gene is TRBV29-1, the J gene TRBJ2-7; the D gene could be TRBD1 or TRBD2 (7 bases each). From germline, CDR1 is SQVTM and CDR2 ANQGSEA. CDR3 length: 14 residues. V gave up 3 bases and J gave up 4 bases, with 16 bases separating them.

The chain is built from TRBV7-8 and TRBJ1-3, with TRBD1 as a possible D gene (6 bases). The CDR3 runs to 17 residues. The V and J ends lost 0 bases and 1 base respectively, with 13 bases between them. Germline V gene lookup returns CDR1 SGHVS and CDR2 FQNEAQ. CDR3 nucleotide sequence: TGTGCCAGCAGCTTAGCCCCTCTGACAGGATCTGGAAACACCATATATTTT. Translated: CASSLAPLTGSGNTIYF. The whole variable domain, remainder taken from reference TRBV7-8 and TRBJ1-3, is GAGVSQSPRYKVAKRGQDVALRCDPISGHVSLFWYQQALGQGPEFLTYFQNEAQLDKSGLPSDRFFAERPEGSVSTLKIQRTQQEDSAVYLCASSLAPLTGSGNTIYFGEGSWLTVV.

V gene TRBV19 combines with J gene TRBJ2-3; unclear D gene. Germline V lookup: CDR1 LNHDA, CDR2 SQIVND (reference sequence). V gave up 0 bases and J gave up 7 bases, with 5 bases separating them. CDR3 length: 12 amino acids. This chain's CDR3 is CASSIERNTQYF. The DNA for the CDR3 is TGTGCCAGTAGTATAGAGAGGAATACGCAGTATTTT.

The chain combines TRBV18 with TRBJ1-1; 7 positions match TRBD1. The CDR3 totals 15 residues. CDR1 KGHSH and CDR2 LQKENI come from the germline V gene. V shed 3 bases and J 4 bases; nucleotides not matched to a gene: 8. CDR3 sequence (DNA): TGTGCCAGCTCACCCAATCCGACAGGGTTCACTGAAGCTTTCTTT. Amino acids: CASSPNPTGFTEAFF.

The genes are TRBV28 and TRBJ1-1; tentative D call: TRBD1 (5 bases). The CDR3 covers 14 residues. The ends were cut back, 6 bases at V and 5 bases at J, with 16 bases in the middle. Looked up from germline, CDR1 is MDHEN and CDR2 is SYDVKM. The CDR3: CASSTGGVGTEAFF. CDR3 nucleotides: TGTGCCAGCAGCACCGGGGGGGTAGGAACTGAAGCTTTCTTT.

This sequence joins TRBV5-4 and TRBJ2-3; 10 bases match TRBD2. The CDR3 has 14 amino acids. Germline CDR1 is SGHNT and CDR2 is YYREEE (reference sequence). V lost 2 bases and J lost 6; bases outside the gene matches: 3. The CDR3 coding sequence is TGTGCCAGCAGCTTAAGCGGGAGGGGCGATACGCAGTATTTT. Translating gives CASSLSGRGDTQYF. The full variable domain, in which reference TRBV5-4 and TRBJ2-3 provide the parts outside the CDR3, is ETGVTQSPTHLIKTRGQQVTLRCSSQSGHNTVSWYQQALGQGPQFIFQYYREEENGRGNFPPRFSGLQFPNYSSELNVNALELDDSALYLCASSLSGRGDTQYFGPGTRLTVL.

In regard to this clone: No DNA is shown, since the ends of the CDR3 on it are uncertain; the CDR3 is the one TCRdb lists. V is TRBV7-3 and J is TRBJ2-7; the table calls TRBD1, which could not be checked here. From its first to its last residue, the CDR3 has 14 amino acids. Germline loops: CDR1 SGHTA, CDR2 FQGTGA. CDR3 in amino acids: CASSFASGTGVIYF.

The J gene is TRBJ2-7, the V gene TRBV27; D perhaps matches TRBD2 (6 bases). Germline loops: CDR1 MNHEY, CDR2 SMNVEV (reference sequence). The CDR3 consists of 13 residues. Trimming removed 8 bases at V and 4 bases at J, with 15 bases between. For the CDR3, the DNA is TGTGCCAGCGGGGAGGTGTTTCAATACGAGCAGTACTTC. Translation: CASGEVFQYEQYF.